Below, 22 T cell receptor beta chains from the same sample are listed, as sequenced in a study of identical twins. TCRdb processed the 5' RACE reads anew with MiXCR; each CDR3 protein has one entry. The profile shows 450,000 or so distinct CDR3 sequences, roughly an eighth of them singletons. These data were also reused for a study on yellow fever vaccine responses in identical twins.

Sequenced material: CD4+ T cells sorted from blood. These receptors were collected from a woman aged 18-30 years in good health.

This clonotype was detected many times. The chain links TRBV5-1 to TRBJ2-3; no clear D gene. CDR3 length: 14 residues. The germline CDR1 and CDR2 sequences are SGHRS and YFSETQ. Between the trimmed V and J ends, which lost 8 bases and 2 bases, there was a span of 15 bases. CDR3 DNA sequence: TGCGCCAGTCGGGCTGCGGTGATCACAGATACGCAGTATTTT. Amino acid sequence: CASRAAVITDTQYF.

This clonotype showed up just once. V is TRBV7-3 and J is TRBJ2-1, with D possibly matching TRBD1 (8 bases). The CDR3 runs to 19 residues. The V and J ends lost 0 bases and 0 bases respectively, with 18 bases between them. Germline V gene data show CDR1 as SGHTA and CDR2 as FQGTGA. The CDR3 spells CASSLTETSRGRSYNEQFF. CDR3 coding DNA: TGTGCCAGCAGCTTAACCGAGACTAGCAGGGGGCGCTCCTACAATGAGCAGTTCTTC.

In this sample, this clonotype turned up a few times. The rearrangement uses TRBV27 and TRBJ2-1, with 11 nucleotides matching TRBD2. V lost 2 bases, J lost 6 bases, and 12 bases stayed unmatched. CDR3 length: 18 residues. Per germline, CDR1 MNHEY and CDR2 SMNVEV (reference sequence). CDR3 coding DNA: TGTGCCAGCAGTTTAATTTACGTGGGGACTAGCGGTCCCAATGAGCAGTTCTTC. Protein sequence: CASSLIYVGTSGPNEQFF.

This clonotype turned up a few times. The chain recombines TRBV11-2 with TRBJ2-1; D is uncertain. CDR3 size: 15 residues. CDR1 SGHAT and CDR2 FQNNGV come from the germline V gene. Trimming cost V 5 bases and J 16 bases, with 27 bases left between them. CDR3 sequence reads: CASSPAPDILTVGFF. The CDR3 DNA reads as TGTGCCAGCAGCCCCGCGCCGGATATCTTAACGGTAGGATTCTTC.

This clonotype appeared a few times. V is TRBV5-1 and J is TRBJ2-2; no reliable D call. Germline V gene sequence: CDR1 SGHRS, CDR2 YFSETQ. CDR3 length: 17 residues. Trimming removed 2 bases from V and 3 bases from J, with 17 bases in between. CDR3 bases: TGCGCCAGCAGCTTAGTTAGCCGGCGTCCAGACACCGGGGAGCTGTTTTTT. As protein: CASSLVSRRPDTGELFF.

The genes are TRBV7-2 and TRBJ2-1; weak D call: TRBD2 (6 bases). The ends were cut back, 2 bases at V and 7 bases at J, with 18 bases in the middle. Looked up from germline, CDR1 is SGHTA and CDR2 is FQGNSA. CDR3 length: 16 residues. The CDR3 sequence is CASSLRRARLTNEQFF. The CDR3 DNA follows: TGTGCCAGCAGCTTACGGAGGGCGCGGTTAACGAATGAGCAGTTCTTC.

The chain has TRBV28 and TRBJ2-7, with TRBD2 identical over 8 bases. V shed 5 bases and J 4 bases; nucleotides not matched to a gene: 13. The CDR3 runs 16 residues. The germline V gene has CDR1 MDHEN and CDR2 SYDVKM. Here the CDR3 reads CASSELSGRRSYEQYF. As DNA, the CDR3 is TGTGCCAGCAGTGAATTAAGCGGGAGACGGTCTTACGAGCAGTACTTC.

The CDR3 reads CASSRVFSTDTQYF. The CDR3 DNA follows: TGTGCCAGCAGCAGGGTATTTAGCACAGATACGCAGTATTTT. The rearrangement uses TRBV6-1 and TRBJ2-3; perhaps TRBD1 as D (5 bases). V was clipped by 6 bases and J by 0 bases, with 10 bases between them. The CDR3 runs to 14 residues. Germline loops: CDR1 MNHNS, CDR2 SASEGT.

This rearrangement joins TRBV7-2 to TRBJ2-2; unclear D gene. Germline lookup yields CDR1 SGHTA and CDR2 FQGNSA. This CDR3 has 13 amino acids. Trimming pared 7 bases from V and 0 bases from J, leaving 6 bases between. This CDR3 reads CASKSSNTGELFF. The CDR3 DNA is TGTGCCAGCAAATCCTCGAACACCGGGGAGCTGTTTTTT.

In this sample, this clonotype turned up a few times. J is TRBJ2-7 and V is TRBV20-1; D possibly matches TRBD1 or TRBD2 (7 bases each). CDR1 is DFQATT and CDR2 is SNEGSKA in the germline V gene (reference sequence). The CDR3 covers 17 residues. The ends were cut back, 3 bases at V and 3 bases at J, with 24 bases in the middle. The CDR3 region is CSASGPSAGGGGYEQYF. In DNA form, the CDR3 reads TGCAGTGCTAGCGGACCGTCGGCAGGGGGGGGTGGCTACGAGCAGTACTTC.

The gene calls are TRBV25-1 and TRBJ2-3, with a weak D call TRBD2 (5 bases). Germline CDR1 is MGHDK and CDR2 is SYGVNS. The CDR3 runs to 14 residues. Trimming shortened V by 4 bases and J by 6 bases, and 14 bases separated the two germline ends. DNA of the CDR3: TGTGCCAGCAGTGTGGGAGATCGTAGGGATACGCAGTATTTT. This translates into CASSVGDRRDTQYF.

This clonotype was recorded at least ten times. The rearrangement links TRBV7-6 to TRBJ1-6, with TRBD1 matching 8 bases. V shed 5 bases, J shed 5 bases, and the junction held 5 bases outside the gene matches. The CDR3 has 15 amino acids. Germline CDR1 is SGHVS and CDR2 is FNYEAQ. The CDR3 sequence: CASSLGQGDNSPLHF. DNA for the CDR3: TGTGCCAGCAGCCTCGGACAGGGAGATAATTCACCCCTCCACTTT.

This clonotype occurred a few times. The V and J genes are TRBV7-2 and TRBJ2-7, with unresolved D. The germline V and J ends were trimmed by 9 bases and 3 bases, with 15 bases remaining between them. The CDR3 length is 13 residues. Germline V CDR1 and CDR2: SGHTA, FQGNSA. CDR3 nucleotide sequence: TGTGCCAGTTCTCGGGCAACCTTCTACGAGCAGTACTTC. Its translation: CASSRATFYEQYF.

The rearrangement joins TRBV30 to TRBJ2-7, with unresolved D. The CDR3 has 15 amino acids. Germline values: CDR1 GTSNPN, CDR2 SVGIG (reference sequence). V lost 4 bases and J 0 bases, leaving 16 bases between the germline ends. The CDR3 spells CAWISKEFLSYEQYF. DNA for the CDR3: TGTGCCTGGATTTCTAAGGAGTTCCTCTCCTACGAGCAGTACTTC.

This chain connects TRBV7-6 to TRBJ2-1; tentative D call: TRBD2 (6 bases). Germline V lookup: CDR1 SGHVS, CDR2 FNYEAQ. This CDR3 spans 17 amino acids. With 3 bases removed from V and 3 bases from J, the gap between germline ends came to 18 bases. The CDR3: CASSLGTPGPVYNEQFF. CDR3 DNA: TGTGCCAGCAGCTTGGGGACTCCCGGACCGGTCTACAATGAGCAGTTCTTC.

In this sample, this clonotype turned up a few times. The genes are TRBV5-4 and TRBJ1-1; D uncertain. The CDR3 covers 14 residues. V lost 2 bases and J lost 6, with 14 bases in between. Germline CDR1 is SGHNT and CDR2 is YYREEE (reference sequence). CDR3 sequence: CASSFTSGSPEAFF. In DNA, the CDR3 is TGTGCCAGCAGCTTTACCAGCGGGAGCCCTGAAGCTTTCTTT.

V is TRBV3-1 and J is TRBJ2-7; a weak D match, TRBD1 (5 bases). V shed 4 bases and J shed 3 bases, with 13 bases lying between them. The CDR3 length is 14 residues. Germline V gene lookup returns CDR1 LGHDT and CDR2 YNNKEL (reference sequence). As DNA, the CDR3 is TGTGCCAGCAGCCTGCAGGAAGGGGTCTACGAGCAGTACTTC. This translates into CASSLQEGVYEQYF.

This clonotype came up a few times. The chain recombines TRBV20-1 with TRBJ2-2; D is perhaps TRBD1 (8 bases). CDR1 and CDR2 from the germline V gene are DFQATT and SNEGSKA (reference sequence). Trimming removed 2 bases from V and 7 bases from J, with 14 bases in between. CDR3 length equals 14 residues. CDR3 DNA: TGCAGTGCTAGACAGGGGGCGGGGGTCGGGGAGCTGTTTTTT. Translation: CSARQGAGVGELFF.

The V gene is TRBV24-1, the J gene TRBJ2-3, with 7 bases that match TRBD2. Germline V CDR1 and CDR2: KGHDR, SFDVKD. The length of the CDR3 is 16 residues. V was pared by 11 bases and J by 1 base, with 14 bases of the junction left unmatched. The CDR3 sequence: CAIALGLGGGTDTQYF. CDR3 DNA sequence: TGTGCCATAGCGCTTGGACTAGGAGGGGGCACAGATACGCAGTATTTT.

This clonotype was counted many times. V gene TRBV4-2 combines with J gene TRBJ2-7; D ambiguous. The germline CDR1 and CDR2 sequences are LGHNA and YNFKEQ. V lost 0 bases and J lost 2, with 11 bases in between. The CDR3 spans 15 residues. CDR3 sequence: CASSQDYGHAYEQYF. The CDR3 bases are TGTGCCAGCAGCCAAGATTATGGCCACGCCTACGAGCAGTACTTC.

V usage is TRBV11-2 and J usage is TRBJ2-7, with TRBD2 identical over 10 bases. Trimming at V came to 5 bases and at J to 3 bases, leaving 10 bases not matched to a gene. In germline, CDR1 is SGHAT, CDR2 FQNNGV. This CDR3 has 16 amino acids. In DNA form, the CDR3 reads TGTGCCAGCAGCAGAGGTCTAGCGGGAGTGAACTACGAGCAGTACTTC. As protein: CASSRGLAGVNYEQYF.

This chain uses TRBV7-2 with TRBJ2-5; D possibly matches TRBD1 or TRBD2 (7 bases each). This CDR3 is 15 amino acids long. The V end lost 4 bases, the J end lost 5 bases, and 17 bases lay between the germline ends. From germline, CDR1 is SGHTA and CDR2 FQGNSA. The CDR3 coding sequence is TGTGCCAGCAGCTCATGGGGGGGGACAGTGGAGACCCAGTACTTC. Its translation: CASSSWGGTVETQYF.